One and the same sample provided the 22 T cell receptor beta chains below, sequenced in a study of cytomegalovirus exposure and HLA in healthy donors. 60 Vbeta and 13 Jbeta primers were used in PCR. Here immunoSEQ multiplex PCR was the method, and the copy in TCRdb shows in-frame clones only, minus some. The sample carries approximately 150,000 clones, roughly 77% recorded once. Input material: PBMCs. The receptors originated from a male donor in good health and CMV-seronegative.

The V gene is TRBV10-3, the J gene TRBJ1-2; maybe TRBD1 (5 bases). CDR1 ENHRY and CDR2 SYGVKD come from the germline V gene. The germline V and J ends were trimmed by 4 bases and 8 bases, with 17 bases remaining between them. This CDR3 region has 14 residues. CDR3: CAISAGLREDGYTF. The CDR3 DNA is TGTGCCATCAGTGCCGGACTCAGGGAGGACGGCTACACCTTC.

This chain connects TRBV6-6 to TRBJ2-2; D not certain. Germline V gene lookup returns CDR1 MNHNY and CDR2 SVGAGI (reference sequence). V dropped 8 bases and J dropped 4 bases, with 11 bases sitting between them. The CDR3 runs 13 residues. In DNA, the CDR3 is TGTGCCAGCCTCCCTCTACTCACCGGGGAGCTGTTTTTT. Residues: CASLPLLTGELFF.

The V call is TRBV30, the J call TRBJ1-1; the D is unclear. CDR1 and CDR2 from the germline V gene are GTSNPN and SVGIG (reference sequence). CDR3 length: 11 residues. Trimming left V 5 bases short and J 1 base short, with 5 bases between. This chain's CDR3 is CAWGRNTEAFF. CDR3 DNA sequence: TGTGCCTGGGGGCGGAACACTGAAGCTTTCTTT.

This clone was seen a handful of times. This CDR3 reads CASIPTQGVKGNTIYF. DNA of the CDR3: TGTGCCAGCATTCCGACACAGGGGGTTAAGGGAAACACCATATATTTT. This rearrangement joins TRBV28 to TRBJ1-3; 8 bases fit TRBD1. The junction had 12 bases not matched to a gene; V was cut back by 7 bases and J by 4 bases. This CDR3 is 16 amino acids long. The V gene's germline CDR1 is MDHEN and CDR2 SYDVKM.

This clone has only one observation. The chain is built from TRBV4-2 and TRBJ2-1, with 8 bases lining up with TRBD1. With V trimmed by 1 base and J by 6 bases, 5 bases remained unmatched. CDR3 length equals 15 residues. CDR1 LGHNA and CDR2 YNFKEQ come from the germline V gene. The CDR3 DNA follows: TGTGCCAGCAGCCAAGGCCAGGGGGCGCTCAATGAGCAGTTCTTC. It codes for CASSQGQGALNEQFF.

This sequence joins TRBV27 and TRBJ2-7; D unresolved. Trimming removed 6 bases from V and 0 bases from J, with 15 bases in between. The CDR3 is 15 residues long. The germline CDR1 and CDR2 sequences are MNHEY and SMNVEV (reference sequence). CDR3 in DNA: TGTGCCAGCAGCCTTAAAGACACCAGCTCCTACGAGCAGTACTTC. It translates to CASSLKDTSSYEQYF.

CDR3 region: CASSNTNYGYTF. The DNA of the CDR3 is TGTGCCAGTAGTAACACTAACTATGGCTACACCTTC. The J gene is TRBJ1-2, the V gene TRBV19; no reliable D call. Germline-derived CDR1 and CDR2 are LNHDA and SQIVND (reference sequence). CDR3 length: 12 residues. The ends were cut back, 4 bases at V and 0 bases at J, with 3 bases in the middle.

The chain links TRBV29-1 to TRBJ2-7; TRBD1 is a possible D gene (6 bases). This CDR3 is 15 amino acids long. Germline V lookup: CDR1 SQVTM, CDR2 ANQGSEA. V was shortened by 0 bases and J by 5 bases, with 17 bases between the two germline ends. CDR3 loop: CSVEDGIVGADEQYF. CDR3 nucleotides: TGCAGCGTTGAAGATGGTATAGTGGGGGCAGACGAGCAGTACTTC.

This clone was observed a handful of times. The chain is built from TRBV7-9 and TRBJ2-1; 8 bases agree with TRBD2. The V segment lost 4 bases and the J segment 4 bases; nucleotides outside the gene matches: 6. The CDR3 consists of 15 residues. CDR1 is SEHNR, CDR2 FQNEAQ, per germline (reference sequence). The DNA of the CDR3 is TGTGCCAGCAGCTCGGTACTAGCGGAGTACAATGAGCAGTTCTTC. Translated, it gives CASSSVLAEYNEQFF.

CDR3 DNA sequence: TGTGCCAGCAGCGTAACGGGACTAGCGGCGCACGAGCAGTACTTC. Amino acids: CASSVTGLAAHEQYF. The chain is built from TRBV9 and TRBJ2-7; 11 positions match TRBD2. V shed 1 base and J 5 bases; nucleotides not matched to a gene: 5. The CDR3 sequence is 15 residues long. Looked up from germline, CDR1 is SGDLS and CDR2 is YYNGEE. Full variable domain (remainder filled in from reference TRBV9 and TRBJ2-7): DSGVTQTPKHLITATGQRVTLRCSPRSGDLSVYWYQQSLDQGLQFLIQYYNGEERAKGNILERFSAQQFPDLHSELNLSSLELGDSALYFCASSVTGLAAHEQYFGPGTRLTVT.

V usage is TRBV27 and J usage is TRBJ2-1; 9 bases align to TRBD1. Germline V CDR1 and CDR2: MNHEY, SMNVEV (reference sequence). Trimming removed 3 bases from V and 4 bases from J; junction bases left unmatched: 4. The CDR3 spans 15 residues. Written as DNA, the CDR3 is TGTGCCAGCAGTTTCTCGACAGGGGGGTACAATGAGCAGTTCTTC. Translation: CASSFSTGGYNEQFF.

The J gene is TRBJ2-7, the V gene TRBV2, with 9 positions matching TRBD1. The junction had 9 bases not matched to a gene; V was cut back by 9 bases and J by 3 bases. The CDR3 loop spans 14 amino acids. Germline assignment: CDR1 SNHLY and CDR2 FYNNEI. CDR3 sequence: CASTPGQGIYEQYF. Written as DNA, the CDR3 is TGTGCCAGTACACCGGGACAGGGAATCTACGAGCAGTACTTC.

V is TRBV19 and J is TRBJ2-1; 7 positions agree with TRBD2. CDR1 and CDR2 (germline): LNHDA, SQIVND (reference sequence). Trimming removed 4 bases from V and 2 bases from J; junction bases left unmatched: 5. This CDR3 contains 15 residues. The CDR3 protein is CASSSGREPYNEQFF. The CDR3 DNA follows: TGTGCCAGTAGTAGCGGGCGGGAGCCCTACAATGAGCAGTTCTTC.

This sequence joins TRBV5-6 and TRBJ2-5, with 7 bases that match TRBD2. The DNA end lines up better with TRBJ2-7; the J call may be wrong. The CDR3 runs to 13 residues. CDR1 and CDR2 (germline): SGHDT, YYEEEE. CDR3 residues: CASSPGLAYEQYF. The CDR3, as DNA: TGTGCCAGCAGCCCTGGACTAGCCTACGAGCAGTACTTC.

The CDR3: CASRRTGGFDEQYF. The CDR3 DNA reads as TGTGCCAGCAGACGGACAGGGGGGTTTGACGAGCAGTACTTC. The V call is TRBV27, the J call TRBJ2-7; TRBD1 aligns across 10 bases. This CDR3 region has 14 residues. Germline values: CDR1 MNHEY, CDR2 SMNVEV (reference sequence). V trimming: 6 bases; J trimming: 5 bases; junction bases outside the gene matches: 7.

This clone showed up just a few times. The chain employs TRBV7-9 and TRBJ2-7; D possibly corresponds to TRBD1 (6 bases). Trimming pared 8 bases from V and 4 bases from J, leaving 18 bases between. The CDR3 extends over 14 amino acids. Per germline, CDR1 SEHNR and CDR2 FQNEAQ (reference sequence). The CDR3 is CASGQGSLLYEQYF. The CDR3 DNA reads TGTGCCAGCGGGCAGGGGTCACTCCTATACGAGCAGTACTTC.

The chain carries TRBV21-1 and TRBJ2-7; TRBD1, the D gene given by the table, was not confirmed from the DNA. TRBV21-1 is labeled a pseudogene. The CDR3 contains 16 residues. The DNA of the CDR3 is TGTGCCAGCAGCACGGTGAGGGGGCCAAGGGGATACGAGCAGTACTTC. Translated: CASSTVRGPRGYEQYF.

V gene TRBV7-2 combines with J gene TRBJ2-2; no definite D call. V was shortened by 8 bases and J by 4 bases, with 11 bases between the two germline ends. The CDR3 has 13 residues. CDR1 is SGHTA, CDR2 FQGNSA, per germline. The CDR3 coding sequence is TGTGCCAGCGATTTCTACCTCACCGGGGAGCTGTTTTTT. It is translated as CASDFYLTGELFF.

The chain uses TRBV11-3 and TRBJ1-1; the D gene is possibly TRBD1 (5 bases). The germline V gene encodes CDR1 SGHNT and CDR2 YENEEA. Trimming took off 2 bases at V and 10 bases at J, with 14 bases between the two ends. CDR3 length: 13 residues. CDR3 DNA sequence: TGTGCCAGCAGCTTATCATTCAGGGCGCCAGCTTTCTTT. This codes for CASSLSFRAPAFF.

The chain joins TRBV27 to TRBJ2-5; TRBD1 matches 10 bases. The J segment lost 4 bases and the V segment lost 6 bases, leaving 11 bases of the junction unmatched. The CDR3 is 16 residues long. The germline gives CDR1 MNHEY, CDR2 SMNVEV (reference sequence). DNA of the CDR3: TGTGCCAGCAGGGCCCCCGGGACAGGGGTTGGAGAGACCCAGTACTTC. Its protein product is CASRAPGTGVGETQYF.

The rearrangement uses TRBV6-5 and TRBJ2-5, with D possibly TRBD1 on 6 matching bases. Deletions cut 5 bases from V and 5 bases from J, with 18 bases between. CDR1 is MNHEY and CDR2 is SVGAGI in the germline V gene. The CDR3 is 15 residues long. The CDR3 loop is CASSPRTLRGETQYF. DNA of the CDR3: TGTGCCAGCAGTCCCAGAACACTAAGGGGGGAGACCCAGTACTTC.

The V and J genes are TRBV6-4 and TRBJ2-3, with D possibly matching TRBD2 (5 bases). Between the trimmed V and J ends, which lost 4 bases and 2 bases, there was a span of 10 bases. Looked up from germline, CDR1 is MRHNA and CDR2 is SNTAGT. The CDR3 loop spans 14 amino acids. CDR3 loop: CASSVAGFTDTQYF. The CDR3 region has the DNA TGTGCCAGCAGTGTTGCGGGTTTCACAGATACGCAGTATTTT.